The 14 T cell receptor beta chains in this list originate from one sample, sequenced in a study of identical twins. TCRdb processed the 5' RACE reads anew with MiXCR; each CDR3 protein has one entry. This table has hundreds of thousands of distinct CDR3 sequences, roughly 18% appearing once. This same sample was also part of a study on T cells expressing NK-cell markers.

The specimen was PBMCs. These receptor sequences come from a woman younger than 35 in good health.

This clonotype was observed a few times. This chain joins TRBV13 and TRBJ2-4; the D call may be TRBD1 or TRBD2 (5 bases each). The CDR3 runs to 19 residues. Trimming took off 4 bases at V and 7 bases at J, with 29 bases between the two ends. CDR1 and CDR2 from the germline V gene are PRHDT and FYEKMQ (reference sequence). For the CDR3, the DNA is TGTGCCAGCAGCTATCCCATCGGGCAGGGAGTTGATAATAGGAACATTCAGTACTTC. Translating it yields CASSYPIGQGVDNRNIQYF.

This clonotype came up many times. V and J are TRBV7-2 and TRBJ1-2, with D uncertain. With 0 bases removed from V and 2 bases from J, the gap between germline ends came to 4 bases. From germline, CDR1 is SGHTA and CDR2 FQGNSA. The CDR3 sequence is 13 residues long. Written as DNA, the CDR3 is TGTGCCAGCAGCTTAGCCGTCAACTATGGCTACACCTTC. It yields the protein CASSLAVNYGYTF.

This clonotype has at least ten counts. The rearrangement uses TRBV27 and TRBJ2-5; D unclear. The length of the CDR3 is 12 residues. Between the trimmed V and J ends, which lost 4 bases and 0 bases, there was a span of 3 bases. CDR1 and CDR2 from the germline V gene are MNHEY and SMNVEV (reference sequence). This CDR3 is CASSSNQETQYF. DNA for the CDR3: TGTGCCAGCAGTTCGAACCAAGAGACCCAGTACTTC.

The table lists this clonotype with a few counts. The chain employs TRBV5-1 and TRBJ2-1; 10 bases are a match to TRBD2. Looked up from germline, CDR1 is SGHRS and CDR2 is YFSETQ. The V segment lost 1 base and the J segment 5 bases; nucleotides outside the gene matches: 3. The CDR3 is 15 residues long. The CDR3 loop reads CASSLSGGGNNEQFF. As DNA, the CDR3 is TGCGCCAGCAGCTTGAGCGGGGGGGGTAACAATGAGCAGTTCTTC.

The table lists this clonotype with a few counts. For the CDR3, the DNA is TGTGCCAGCAAAAGCGGGGTGGAGACCCAGTACTTC. Protein sequence: CASKSGVETQYF. V and J are TRBV2 and TRBJ2-5, with TRBD2 matching over 7 bases. V gave up 7 bases and J gave up 5 bases; unmatched junction bases: 4. Germline loops: CDR1 SNHLY, CDR2 FYNNEI. The CDR3 runs 12 residues.

J is TRBJ2-7 and V is TRBV12-3 or TRBV12-4; 9 bases map to TRBD2. The CDR3 sequence is 15 residues long. The V and J ends lost 1 base and 2 bases, in that order; junction bases with no gene match: 3. The CDR3 sequence: CASSLGRGGTYEQYF. The CDR3 region has the DNA TGTGCCAGCAGTTTAGGGCGGGGGGGCACCTACGAGCAGTACTTC.

The chain uses TRBV7-9 and TRBJ2-7; D is possibly TRBD1 (7 bases). The CDR3 runs to 16 residues. Germline loops: CDR1 SEHNR, CDR2 FQNEAQ (reference sequence). The V end lost 1 base, the J end lost 1 base, and 14 bases lay between the germline ends. CDR3 loop: CASSLVGGTESYEQYF. In nucleotides, the CDR3 is TGTGCCAGCAGCTTAGTTGGGGGGACAGAATCCTACGAGCAGTACTTC. The full variable domain, rest sourced from reference TRBV7-9 and TRBJ2-7, is DTGVSQNPRHKITKRGQNVTFRCDPISEHNRLYWYRQTLGQGPEFLTYFQNEAQLEKSRLLSDRFSAERPKGSFSTLEIQRTEQGDSAMYLCASSLVGGTESYEQYFGPGTRLTVT.

J is TRBJ2-1 and V is TRBV11-2; 11 positions agree with TRBD2. CDR3 length: 16 amino acids. The trim removed 3 bases at V and 5 bases at J, leaving 6 bases unmatched. From germline, CDR1 is SGHAT and CDR2 FQNNGV. The chain's CDR3 is CASSFLSGRANNEQFF. CDR3 DNA: TGTGCCAGCAGCTTTCTTAGCGGGAGGGCGAACAATGAGCAGTTCTTC.

This clonotype was seen at least ten times. This chain connects TRBV7-2 to TRBJ2-1; perhaps TRBD2 as D (5 bases). Trimming pared 1 base from V and 5 bases from J, leaving 12 bases between. Per the germline V gene, CDR1 is SGHTA and CDR2 is FQGNSA. This CDR3 is built from 15 residues. The CDR3 loop is CASSLVSTTDNEQFF. Written as DNA, the CDR3 is TGTGCCAGCAGCTTAGTCTCGACTACTGACAATGAGCAGTTCTTC.

The chain joins TRBV29-1 to TRBJ2-7, with TRBD1 matching over 8 bases. The trim removed 4 bases at V and 4 bases at J, leaving 6 bases unmatched. CDR3 length: 13 residues. The V gene's germline CDR1 is SQVTM and CDR2 ANQGSEA. DNA of the CDR3: TGCAGCGTTGGGCCAGGGGGCTTGTACGAGCAGTACTTC. Translation: CSVGPGGLYEQYF.

This clonotype was recorded a few times. J is TRBJ1-1 and V is TRBV12-3 or TRBV12-4; no clear D. V lost 3 bases and J 4 bases, leaving 12 bases between the germline ends. The CDR3 loop spans 14 amino acids. CDR3 DNA sequence: TGTGCCAGCAGTTTTTGGTCAGCGGGCACTGAAGCTTTCTTT. It translates to CASSFWSAGTEAFF.

There are many counts of this clonotype. The genes are TRBV6-2 or TRBV6-3 and TRBJ2-1; 10 positions agree with TRBD2. Looked up from germline, CDR1 is MNHEY and CDR2 is SVGEGT. After removal of 5 bases from V and 2 bases from J, the junction contained 0 bases not matched to a gene. CDR3 size: 14 residues. Here the CDR3 reads CASSSGGAYNEQFF. The CDR3, as DNA: TGTGCCAGCAGTAGCGGGGGGGCCTACAATGAGCAGTTCTTC.

The rearrangement uses TRBV15 and TRBJ2-1; D ambiguous. The CDR3 has 16 residues. The V end lost 1 base, the J end lost 6 bases, and 16 bases lay between the germline ends. Germline CDR1 reads LNHNV; CDR2 reads YYDKDF (reference sequence). The CDR3 sequence: CATSRGDLGAGNEQFF. DNA for the CDR3: TGTGCCACCAGCAGAGGAGATTTAGGAGCAGGCAATGAGCAGTTCTTC.

In regard to this clonotype: Mismatch with germline at one junction end may stem from a read error. This chain connects TRBV5-5 to TRBJ2-1; perhaps TRBD2 as D (6 bases). The CDR3 is made up of 14 amino acids. The germline V gene has CDR1 SGHKS and CDR2 YYEKEE (reference sequence). CDR3 sequence reads: CASSLMAGSQFGVF. The CDR3 nucleotides read TGTGCCAGCAGCTTGATGGCCGGGAGCCAATTCGGGGTCTTC.